The present T cell receptor (beta chain) was sequenced within a study of blood T cells in healthy people across ages. The CDR3 runs to 15 residues. The V and J ends lost 1 base and 4 bases respectively, with 13 bases between them. Germline CDR1 SGHTA, CDR2 FQGNSA. This clonotype was counted ten times or more. Together with a sample-barcoded 5' primer, a J-beta primer mix was included in a second PCR lasting roughly 6 to 12 cycles. TCRdb analysed the 5' RACE reads with MiXCR anew, one entry per CDR3 protein. The profile covers 850,000 to 1,300,000 distinct CDR3 sequences, with 45% appearing a single time and approximately 17% taken by the ten largest.

The TCR sequence derives from a woman aged 60-75 years in good health. The genes are TRBV7-2 and TRBJ1-2; the D gene is possibly TRBD1 (5 bases). Sequences were obtained from blood. The CDR3 reads CASSLELGATYGYTF. The CDR3 nucleotides read TGTGCCAGCAGCTTAGAACTCGGGGCTACCTATGGCTACACCTTC. Full variable domain (missing parts from reference TRBV7-2 and TRBJ1-2): GAGVSQSPSNKVTEKGKDVELRCDPISGHTALYWYRQSLGQGLEFLIYFQGNSAPDKSGLPSDRFSAERTGGSVSTLTIQRTQQEDSAVYLCASSLELGATYGYTFGSGTRLTVV.